What follows are 18 T cell receptor beta chains derived from one specimen sequenced in a study of blood T cell repertoires in COVID-19. The data were produced by immunoSEQ multiplex PCR, yet TCRdb's version contains in-frame clones alone and is incomplete. The table has over 250,000 clones, around 90% seen once. The sample consisted of PBMCs or T cells enriched from blood (not recorded which). The receptors come from a young woman who had recovered from COVID-19.

The chain recombines TRBV9 with TRBJ2-7; 9 nucleotides align to TRBD1. V dropped 0 bases and J dropped 5; count of bases not matched to a gene: 15. Germline-derived CDR1 and CDR2 are SGDLS and YYNGEE. The length of the CDR3 is 18 residues. The CDR3 DNA reads TGTGCCAGCAGCGTAGGGGGACAGGGAGGAACCCTACCGAACGAGCAGTACTTC. This codes for CASSVGGQGGTLPNEQYF.

The V and J genes are TRBV25-1 and TRBJ1-2, with TRBD1 matching over 7 bases. V shed 5 bases, J shed 7 bases, and the junction held 10 bases outside the gene matches. The CDR3 has 14 residues. Germline loops: CDR1 MGHDK, CDR2 SYGVNS. In nucleotides, the CDR3 is TGTGCCAGCAGTACCCTACCCGACAGGGTTGGCTACACCTTC. Encoded protein: CASSTLPDRVGYTF.

J is TRBJ2-5 and V is TRBV28; no firm D call. Germline CDR1 and CDR2: MDHEN and SYDVKM. The CDR3 contains 14 residues. Trimming removed 7 bases from V and 5 bases from J, with 17 bases in between. CDR3 nucleotides: TGTGCCAGCAAATGGAGTTTAATGGTGGAGACCCAGTACTTC. Protein sequence: CASKWSLMVETQYF. Looking up the rest from reference TRBV28 and TRBJ2-5 gives the full variable domain: DVKVTQSSRYLVKRTGEKVFLECVQDMDHENMFWYRQDPGLGLRLIYFSYDVKMKEKGDIPEGYSVSREKKERFSLILESASTNQTSMYLCASKWSLMVETQYFGPGTRLLVL.

The chain joins TRBV19 to TRBJ1-5; 9 bases match TRBD1. The CDR3 is made up of 19 amino acids. The germline gives CDR1 LNHDA, CDR2 SQIVND (reference sequence). V lost 5 bases to trimming and J lost 5 bases; unmatched junction nucleotides: 19. CDR3 amino acids: CASSPPGQGMQRGHQPQHF. For the CDR3, the DNA is TGTGCCAGTAGTCCACCGGGACAGGGCATGCAACGAGGGCATCAGCCCCAGCATTTT.

The chain uses TRBV28 and TRBJ1-1, with unresolved D. The V end lost 2 bases, the J end lost 0 bases, and 7 bases lay between the germline ends. This CDR3 region has 14 residues. The germline CDR1 and CDR2 sequences are MDHEN and SYDVKM. DNA of the CDR3: TGTGCCAGCAGTTTAGACATCTTGAACACTGAAGCTTTCTTT. Protein: CASSLDILNTEAFF.

This sequence joins TRBV11-3 and TRBJ2-2, with D tentatively TRBD2 (6 bases). This CDR3 is built from 16 residues. With 1 base removed from V and 8 bases from J, the gap between germline ends came to 17 bases. Germline lookup yields CDR1 SGHNT and CDR2 YENEEA. CDR3 DNA sequence: TGTGCCAGCAGCTTAGCTCTCACCTGGGGGGTGGGGGAGCTGTTTTTT. Amino acids: CASSLALTWGVGELFF.

The chain links TRBV4-1 to TRBJ2-1; TRBD2 agrees at 14 bases. Germline V gives CDR1 MGHRA, CDR2 YSYEKL. This CDR3 has 20 residues. The J segment lost 0 bases and the V segment lost 2 bases, leaving 9 bases of the junction unmatched. CDR3 nucleotides: TGCGCCAGCAGCCAACGTTCCGGGACTAGCGGGAGCGCCTCCTACAATGAGCAGTTCTTC. This sequence encodes CASSQRSGTSGSASYNEQFF.

The V call is TRBV29-1, the J call TRBJ1-2; maybe TRBD1 (5 bases). V lost 6 bases, J lost 4 bases, and 12 bases lay in between. There are 12 residues in the CDR3. CDR1 SQVTM and CDR2 ANQGSEA come from the germline V gene. CDR3 region: CSVTNRIYGYTF. CDR3 bases: TGCAGCGTAACGAACAGGATCTATGGCTACACCTTC.

This clone was seen ten or more times. The V and J genes are TRBV2 and TRBJ2-7, with 7 bases aligning to TRBD2. The germline gives CDR1 SNHLY, CDR2 FYNNEI. Losses at the gene ends were 2 bases for V and 6 bases for J; bases not matched to a gene: 10. The CDR3 is 15 amino acids. CDR3 residues: CASSETWGAGVEQYF. The DNA for the CDR3 is TGTGCCAGCAGTGAAACCTGGGGTGCGGGGGTCGAGCAGTACTTC.

The V and J genes are TRBV29-1 and TRBJ2-2; possibly TRBD2 for D (6 bases). Germline CDR1 is SQVTM and CDR2 is ANQGSEA. CDR3 length: 11 residues. V was clipped by 5 bases and J by 7 bases, with 8 bases between them. The CDR3 region is CSVQGGGELFF. The CDR3 nucleotides are TGCAGCGTTCAGGGAGGCGGGGAGCTGTTTTTT.

The DNA for the CDR3 is TGTGCCAGCAGGGGGGGACAGGGGTACGAGCAGTACTTC. Translated, it gives CASRGGQGYEQYF. The chain links TRBV5-5 to TRBJ2-7, with 10 bases matching TRBD1. Germline V gene data show CDR1 as SGHKS and CDR2 as YYEKEE (reference sequence). The length of the CDR3 is 13 residues. V lost 5 bases and J lost 4; bases outside the gene matches: 3.

This clone was picked up a small number of times. The chain joins TRBV14 to TRBJ1-2, with D unclear. CDR1 SGHDN and CDR2 FVKESK come from the germline V gene. V was clipped by 0 bases and J by 1 base, with 9 bases between them. The CDR3 runs to 15 residues. The CDR3 sequence: CASSQDRQVNYGYTF. The CDR3 DNA is TGTGCCAGCAGCCAAGATCGGCAGGTTAACTATGGCTACACCTTC.

The V gene is TRBV4-1, the J gene TRBJ1-3; D is undetermined. The germline V gene has CDR1 MGHRA and CDR2 YSYEKL. This CDR3 is 15 amino acids long. The V and J ends lost 1 base and 0 bases respectively, with 7 bases between them. Here the CDR3 reads CASSQGSVSGNTIYF. Here the CDR3 DNA reads TGCGCCAGCAGCCAAGGGTCAGTCTCTGGAAACACCATATATTTT.

The chain carries TRBV28 and TRBJ1-1; D is unresolved. This CDR3 region has 12 residues. Germline V CDR1 and CDR2: MDHEN, SYDVKM. V lost 1 base and J 10 bases, leaving 10 bases between the germline ends. The CDR3 region has the DNA TGTGCCAGCAGTTTATCGCCAGGAGGAGCTTTCTTT. Residues: CASSLSPGGAFF.

This chain connects TRBV7-3 to TRBJ1-5; possible D gene TRBD1, 5 bases. V was cut by 5 bases and J by 1 base, with 12 bases left in between. The CDR3 has 15 residues. Germline V gene data show CDR1 as SGHTA and CDR2 as FQGTGA. CDR3 nucleotides: TGTGCCAGCAGCGCCTCGGGGGGGAGCAATCAGCCCCAGCATTTT. Its protein product is CASSASGGSNQPQHF.

V usage is TRBV30 and J usage is TRBJ1-1, with D possibly being TRBD1 (6 bases). The CDR3 loop spans 14 amino acids. In germline, CDR1 is GTSNPN, CDR2 SVGIG (reference sequence). The ends were cut back, 2 bases at V and 5 bases at J, with 15 bases in the middle. DNA for the CDR3: TGTGCCTGGAGTAACAGGGTAATTGAAACTGAAGCTTTCTTT. Its protein product is CAWSNRVIETEAFF.

The chain has TRBV28 and TRBJ2-7, with D tentatively TRBD2 (5 bases). Germline V gene sequence: CDR1 MDHEN, CDR2 SYDVKM. The CDR3 extends over 13 amino acids. V was clipped by 7 bases and J by 5 bases, with 15 bases between them. CDR3 nucleotides: TGTGCCAGCACCTTGGCCCTGGGAGACGAGCAGTACTTC. It specifies CASTLALGDEQYF. Combining the CDR3 with reference TRBV28 and TRBJ2-7 gives the whole variable domain DVKVTQSSRYLVKRTGEKVFLECVQDMDHENMFWYRQDPGLGLRLIYFSYDVKMKEKGDIPEGYSVSREKKERFSLILESASTNQTSMYLCASTLALGDEQYFGPGTRLTVT.

This chain joins TRBV15 and TRBJ2-3; 9 bases line up with TRBD2. J was trimmed by 1 base and V by 9 bases; bases with no gene match: 2. Germline CDR1 is LNHNV and CDR2 is YYDKDF (reference sequence). The CDR3 is 13 residues long. CDR3 loop: CATKRGGTDTQYF. DNA for the CDR3: TGTGCCACGAAGCGGGGGGGCACAGATACGCAGTATTTT.